This T cell receptor beta chain came from a study of T cell repertoires in cytomegalovirus infection. Overall study context: Well-studied HLA-B-restricted CMV epitopes were used in the study alongside recently identified HLA-C-restricted ones. Public signatures in TCR beta pointed to CMV infection and matching HLA type.

TCRdb processed the reads anew with MiXCR; each CDR3 protein has one entry. The table shows around 55,000 distinct CDR3 sequences, with over 15% occurring only once. By share, this clonotype counts as medium-sized (0.01 to 0.1%). As yet, its antigen is unknown. With V trimmed by 4 bases and J by 7 bases, 9 bases remained unmatched. This CDR3 contains 14 residues. CDR1 is MNHNS and CDR2 is SASEGT in the germline V gene. The chain is built from TRBV6-1 and TRBJ2-7, with TRBD1 identical over 8 bases. The clonotype originates from a human donor in good health (CMV status not recorded). Some clones in this sample may be carry-over from other donors' samples. The source was CD8+ T cells from cultured PBMCs, collected from culture after CMV antigen stimulation. The CDR3 sequence is CASSGWTGLREQYF. Here the CDR3 DNA reads TGTGCCAGCAGTGGCTGGACAGGGTTGCGAGAGCAGTACTTC.